The table lists the clone carrying this T cell receptor (beta chain) with a count of one. Seattle patients were enrolled during active infection and followed longitudinally. V was pared by 0 bases and J by 3 bases, with 9 bases between. Germline V gene lookup returns CDR1 SGHNT and CDR2 YENEEA. The CDR3 covers 14 residues. These data come from a study of blood T cell repertoires in COVID-19. Study summary: COVID-19 samples collected from the United States, Italy and Spain covered acute and convalescent phases.

Per the original methods: Scientists estimated how many nucleated cells there were by amplifying reference gene primers. TCRdb's copy holds only in-frame clones and misses some; the assay was immunoSEQ multiplex PCR. Clonal size and the V and J genes are those of that table, whereas D and trimming came from the DNA. The sample has about 76,000 clones, approximately 85% seen once. The J gene is TRBJ2-7, the V gene TRBV11-3; no firm D call. This clonotype was sampled from a man in his sixties with COVID-19, enrolled during active disease. Source material: peripheral blood. CDR3 sequence: CASSLEGENYEQYF. The CDR3 bases are TGTGCCAGCAGCTTAGAGGGCGAAAACTACGAGCAGTACTTC.